This is a list of T cell receptor beta chains from one sample in a study of T cells after yellow fever vaccination. TCRdb re-derived calls from the 5' RACE reads in MiXCR, one entry per CDR3 protein. The data contain about 360,000 distinct CDR3 sequences, 6.2% of them seen just once; the ten biggest clones take up over 14%. Sequenced material: PBMCs, taken 5 days after the yellow fever booster vaccination. These receptor sequences come from a man between 25 and 39 years old who received the YFV17D yellow fever vaccine. CDR3s include the opening cysteine and the closing phenylalanine or tryptophan. Each record gives: clone size, D gene, V gene, J gene, CDR3 protein, CDR3 DNA. The D gene is left open where the match is weak. Clone size is not always given. Where it is, it says once, few, many or a class for expanded clones.

clone_size: .; d_call: TRBD1; v_call: TRBV12-3/TRBV12-4; j_call: TRBJ1-5; cdr3_aa: CASGGQGALQPQHF; cdr3_nt: TGTGCCAGCGGAGGACAGGGGGCACTTCAGCCCCAGCATTTT
clone_size: few; d_call: .; v_call: TRBV5-1; j_call: TRBJ2-7; cdr3_aa: CASSLSVPSYEQYF; cdr3_nt: TGCGCCAGCAGCTTGAGCGTCCCCTCCTACGAGCAGTACTTC
clone_size: .; d_call: TRBD2; v_call: TRBV30; j_call: TRBJ2-7; cdr3_aa: CAWSVSGLAGAYEQYF; cdr3_nt: TGTGCCTGGAGTGTTTCCGGACTAGCGGGAGCTTACGAGCAGTACTTC
clone_size: many; d_call: TRBD1; v_call: TRBV7-8; j_call: TRBJ2-4; cdr3_aa: CASSTPQGLAKNIQYF; cdr3_nt: TGTGCCAGCAGCACCCCACAGGGGCTAGCCAAAAACATTCAGTACTTC
clone_size: few; d_call: TRBD1; v_call: TRBV24-1; j_call: TRBJ2-1; cdr3_aa: CATSETGGNEQFF; cdr3_nt: TGTGCCACCAGTGAAACAGGGGGCAATGAGCAGTTCTTC
clone_size: many; d_call: .; v_call: TRBV5-1; j_call: TRBJ2-7; cdr3_aa: CASIRDRRRQTLYEQYF; cdr3_nt: TGCGCCAGCATAAGGGACCGACGAAGACAGACATTATACGAGCAGTACTTC
clone_size: many; d_call: .; v_call: TRBV20-1; j_call: TRBJ2-5; cdr3_aa: CSASRLQETQYF; cdr3_nt: TGCAGTGCTAGCCGTCTGCAAGAGACCCAGTACTTC
clone_size: few; d_call: .; v_call: TRBV6-1; j_call: TRBJ2-3; cdr3_aa: CANPMFWSGTDTQYF; cdr3_nt: TGTGCCAACCCAATGTTTTGGTCGGGTACAGATACGCAGTATTTT
clone_size: many; d_call: TRBD2; v_call: TRBV4-3; j_call: TRBJ2-2; cdr3_aa: CASSEAPGTRVAGELFF; cdr3_nt: TGCGCCAGCAGTGAAGCTCCCGGGACTAGAGTTGCCGGGGAGCTGTTTTTT
clone_size: few; d_call: .; v_call: TRBV10-2; j_call: TRBJ1-2; cdr3_aa: CASSEPGRGYGYTF; cdr3_nt: TGCGCCAGCAGTGAGCCGGGACGGGGCTATGGCTACACCTTC
clone_size: many; d_call: .; v_call: TRBV29-1; j_call: TRBJ2-7; cdr3_aa: CSVEGGQSVEQYF; cdr3_nt: TGCAGCGTTGAAGGGGGGCAGTCGGTCGAGCAGTACTTC
clone_size: .; d_call: .; v_call: TRBV3-1; j_call: TRBJ2-1; cdr3_aa: CASSQGWTAGNEQFF; cdr3_nt: TGTGCCAGCAGCCAAGGCTGGACGGCGGGAAATGAGCAGTTCTTC
clone_size: few; d_call: .; v_call: TRBV10-2; j_call: TRBJ2-3; cdr3_aa: CASRESGSTDTQYF; cdr3_nt: TGCGCCAGCAGGGAGAGCGGAAGCACAGATACGCAGTATTTT
clone_size: .; d_call: TRBD2; v_call: TRBV4-2; j_call: TRBJ2-7; cdr3_aa: CASSPGLAGGTYEQYF; cdr3_nt: TGTGCCAGCAGCCCGGGACTAGCGGGAGGGACCTACGAGCAGTACTTC
clone_size: few; d_call: TRBD1; v_call: TRBV6-1; j_call: TRBJ1-2; cdr3_aa: CASSSPDRSVAFGYTF; cdr3_nt: TGTGCCAGCAGCTCCCCGGACAGGTCGGTGGCTTTCGGCTACACCTTC
clone_size: .; d_call: TRBD1; v_call: TRBV12-3/TRBV12-4; j_call: TRBJ2-7; cdr3_aa: CASTIRQGGEQYF; cdr3_nt: TGTGCCAGCACCATCAGACAGGGCGGCGAGCAGTACTTC
clone_size: many; d_call: TRBD1; v_call: TRBV6-2/TRBV6-3; j_call: TRBJ2-3; cdr3_aa: CASTQQGASTDTQYF; cdr3_nt: TGTGCCAGCACCCAACAGGGGGCATCCACAGATACGCAGTATTTT
clone_size: .; d_call: .; v_call: TRBV28; j_call: TRBJ2-5; cdr3_aa: CASSTGTEETQYF; cdr3_nt: TGTGCCAGCAGCACCGGGACGGAAGAGACCCAGTACTTC
clone_size: many; d_call: .; v_call: TRBV20-1; j_call: TRBJ2-5; cdr3_aa: CSVVRTSKTQYF; cdr3_nt: TGCAGTGTGGTCCGGACCTCAAAGACCCAGTACTTC
clone_size: few; d_call: TRBD2; v_call: TRBV18; j_call: TRBJ2-5; cdr3_aa: CASSPFPLAGVQETQYF; cdr3_nt: TGTGCCAGCTCACCGTTCCCACTAGCGGGAGTACAGGAGACCCAGTACTTC
clone_size: many; d_call: .; v_call: TRBV6-1; j_call: TRBJ2-2; cdr3_aa: CASSHGGPGAGELFF; cdr3_nt: TGTGCCAGCAGCCACGGGGGTCCTGGCGCCGGGGAGCTGTTTTTT
clone_size: few; d_call: TRBD1; v_call: TRBV5-1; j_call: TRBJ2-7; cdr3_aa: CASSPLDLTGKQYF; cdr3_nt: TGCGCCAGCAGCCCACTCGATCTGACAGGGAAGCAGTACTTC
clone_size: .; d_call: TRBD1; v_call: TRBV5-1; j_call: TRBJ2-5; cdr3_aa: CASSIGTAYQETQYF; cdr3_nt: TGCGCCAGCAGCATAGGGACAGCTTACCAAGAGACCCAGTACTTC
clone_size: many; d_call: TRBD2; v_call: TRBV28; j_call: TRBJ2-3; cdr3_aa: CASSSLPGLVITDTQYF; cdr3_nt: TGTGCCAGCAGTTCACTGCCGGGACTAGTCATTACAGATACGCAGTATTTT
clone_size: .; d_call: .; v_call: TRBV7-2; j_call: TRBJ1-1; cdr3_aa: CASNPTPGGWAEAFF; cdr3_nt: TGTGCCAGCAACCCCACTCCGGGAGGGTGGGCTGAAGCTTTCTTT
clone_size: few; d_call: .; v_call: TRBV7-2; j_call: TRBJ1-2; cdr3_aa: CASSLSLDRLGYTF; cdr3_nt: TGTGCCAGCAGCTTAAGCCTGGACCGGCTAGGCTACACCTTC
clone_size: few; d_call: .; v_call: TRBV6-2/TRBV6-3; j_call: TRBJ1-3; cdr3_aa: CASSYPPAGNTIYF; cdr3_nt: TGTGCCAGCAGTTACCCACCAGCCGGAAACACCATATATTTT
clone_size: .; d_call: .; v_call: TRBV12-3/TRBV12-4; j_call: TRBJ2-1; cdr3_aa: CASRPGTMIHNEQFF; cdr3_nt: TGTGCCAGCAGGCCCGGGACAATGATCCACAATGAGCAGTTCTTC
clone_size: many; d_call: .; v_call: TRBV12-5; j_call: TRBJ2-1; cdr3_aa: CASGSASPSGEQFF; cdr3_nt: TGTGCTAGTGGATCGGCCTCCCCGTCCGGTGAGCAGTTCTTC
clone_size: few; d_call: .; v_call: TRBV6-2/TRBV6-3; j_call: TRBJ2-7; cdr3_aa: CASSLLTPYEQYF; cdr3_nt: TGTGCCAGCAGTTTACTAACACCCTACGAGCAGTACTTC
clone_size: .; d_call: TRBD2; v_call: TRBV7-2; j_call: TRBJ2-7; cdr3_aa: CASSPGASGRRSYEQYF; cdr3_nt: TGTGCCAGCAGCCCAGGTGCTAGCGGGAGGCGATCCTACGAGCAGTACTTC
clone_size: .; d_call: .; v_call: TRBV5-1; j_call: TRBJ2-1; cdr3_aa: CASSLEEGRGNEQFF; cdr3_nt: TGCGCCAGCAGCTTGGAAGAGGGAAGGGGGAATGAGCAGTTCTTC
clone_size: many; d_call: .; v_call: TRBV20-1; j_call: TRBJ2-3; cdr3_aa: CSAITGPDTQYF; cdr3_nt: TGCAGTGCAATAACAGGGCCAGATACGCAGTATTTT
clone_size: .; d_call: .; v_call: TRBV5-1; j_call: TRBJ1-5; cdr3_aa: CASSLGDNNQPQHF; cdr3_nt: TGCGCCAGCAGCTTGGGGGACAATAACCAGCCCCAGCATTTT
clone_size: .; d_call: TRBD1; v_call: TRBV6-1; j_call: TRBJ2-3; cdr3_aa: CASKIQGHDQEYF; cdr3_nt: TGTGCCAGCAAGATACAGGGGCACGACCAAGAGTATTTT
clone_size: .; d_call: .; v_call: TRBV14; j_call: TRBJ2-7; cdr3_aa: CASPGTREEQYF; cdr3_nt: TGTGCCAGCCCCGGGACTCGGGAAGAGCAGTACTTC
clone_size: .; d_call: .; v_call: TRBV9; j_call: TRBJ2-5; cdr3_aa: CASSVAGVSETQYF; cdr3_nt: TGTGCCAGCAGCGTAGCTGGAGTCTCAGAGACCCAGTACTTC
clone_size: few; d_call: TRBD2; v_call: TRBV20-1; j_call: TRBJ2-7; cdr3_aa: CSAAPTSGLSSYEQYF; cdr3_nt: TGCAGTGCTGCCCCGACTAGCGGGTTATCCTCCTACGAGCAGTACTTC
clone_size: .; d_call: TRBD2; v_call: TRBV15; j_call: TRBJ2-3; cdr3_aa: CATSRDRGGRSDTQYF; cdr3_nt: TGTGCCACCAGCAGAGATCGGGGGGGGCGTTCAGATACGCAGTATTTT
clone_size: .; d_call: .; v_call: TRBV5-6; j_call: TRBJ2-7; cdr3_aa: CASSTGLSSYEQYF; cdr3_nt: TGTGCCAGCAGCACCGGGCTGAGCTCCTACGAGCAGTACTTC
clone_size: many; d_call: .; v_call: TRBV7-2; j_call: TRBJ2-3; cdr3_aa: CASSAGNGGRDTQYF; cdr3_nt: TGTGCCAGCAGCGCAGGAAACGGGGGAAGGGATACGCAGTATTTT
clone_size: .; d_call: .; v_call: TRBV29-1; j_call: TRBJ2-1; cdr3_aa: CSVGDPEQFF; cdr3_nt: TGCAGCGTTGGTGACCCTGAGCAGTTCTTC
clone_size: .; d_call: .; v_call: TRBV2; j_call: TRBJ1-5; cdr3_aa: CASSEVGFQPQHF; cdr3_nt: TGTGCCAGCAGTGAGGTAGGGTTTCAGCCCCAGCATTTT
clone_size: many; d_call: TRBD1; v_call: TRBV18; j_call: TRBJ2-5; cdr3_aa: CASSPKGQGRETQYF; cdr3_nt: TGTGCCAGCTCACCGAAGGGACAGGGACGCGAGACCCAGTACTTC
clone_size: many; d_call: .; v_call: TRBV11-2; j_call: TRBJ2-7; cdr3_aa: CASSSLNRDRGLHYEQYF; cdr3_nt: TGTGCCAGCAGCTCCCTCAACCGGGACCGGGGACTCCACTACGAGCAGTACTTC
clone_size: .; d_call: TRBD1; v_call: TRBV28; j_call: TRBJ2-2; cdr3_aa: CASSAYYAGTGGQSGELFF; cdr3_nt: TGTGCCAGCAGTGCCTACTACGCCGGGACAGGGGGACAAAGCGGGGAGCTGTTTTTT
clone_size: many; d_call: .; v_call: TRBV5-6; j_call: TRBJ2-2; cdr3_aa: CASSLVGRVTGELFF; cdr3_nt: TGTGCCAGCAGCTTGGTGGGCAGGGTCACCGGGGAGCTGTTTTTT
clone_size: many; d_call: .; v_call: TRBV7-2; j_call: TRBJ2-5; cdr3_aa: CASSFGGSETQYF; cdr3_nt: TGTGCCAGCAGCTTTGGGGGCTCCGAGACCCAGTACTTC
clone_size: few; d_call: TRBD1; v_call: TRBV7-9; j_call: TRBJ1-2; cdr3_aa: CASSPDRDGYTF; cdr3_nt: TGTGCCAGCAGCCCCGACAGGGATGGCTACACCTTC
clone_size: few; d_call: .; v_call: TRBV5-8; j_call: TRBJ1-1; cdr3_aa: CASSRKGGLNTEAFF; cdr3_nt: TGTGCCAGCAGCCGGAAGGGTGGATTGAACACTGAAGCTTTCTTT
clone_size: few; d_call: .; v_call: TRBV5-1; j_call: TRBJ2-2; cdr3_aa: CASSLVLAWTGELFF; cdr3_nt: TGCGCCAGCAGCTTGGTCTTAGCGTGGACCGGGGAGCTGTTTTTT
clone_size: many; d_call: TRBD1; v_call: TRBV12-3/TRBV12-4; j_call: TRBJ2-4; cdr3_aa: CASSFVWQGVAKNIQYF; cdr3_nt: TGTGCCAGCAGTTTTGTTTGGCAGGGGGTAGCCAAAAACATTCAGTACTTC